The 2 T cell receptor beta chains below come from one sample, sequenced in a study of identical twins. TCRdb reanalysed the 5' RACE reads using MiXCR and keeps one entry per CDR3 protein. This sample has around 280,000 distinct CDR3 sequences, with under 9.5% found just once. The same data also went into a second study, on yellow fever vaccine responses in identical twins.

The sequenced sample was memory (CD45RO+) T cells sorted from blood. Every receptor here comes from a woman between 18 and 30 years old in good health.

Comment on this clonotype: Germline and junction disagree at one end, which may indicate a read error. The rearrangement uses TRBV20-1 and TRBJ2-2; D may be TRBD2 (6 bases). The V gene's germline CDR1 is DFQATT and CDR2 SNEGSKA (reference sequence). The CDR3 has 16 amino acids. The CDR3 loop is CCARGGTAGNTGELFF. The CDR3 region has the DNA TGCTGTGCTAGAGGCGGAACAGCGGGGAACACCGGGGAGCTGTTTTTT.

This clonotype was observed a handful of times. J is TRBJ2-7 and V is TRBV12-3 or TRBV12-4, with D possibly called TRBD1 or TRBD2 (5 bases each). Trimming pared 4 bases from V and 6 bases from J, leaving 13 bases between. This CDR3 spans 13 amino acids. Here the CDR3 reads CASSSVQGAEQYF. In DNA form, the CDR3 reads TGTGCCAGCAGTTCAGTCCAGGGAGCCGAGCAGTACTTC.